This is a list of T cell receptor beta chains from one sample in a study of blood T cell repertoires in COVID-19. Clones were read by immunoSEQ multiplex PCR, and TCRdb kept only the in-frame ones, dropping some. The repertoire holds roughly 84,000 clones, 60% to 80% seen once, with roughly 4.2% in the top ten. Sequenced input: peripheral blood. The receptors shown here come from a woman aged 50 to 65 with acute or convalescent COVID-19. The CDR3 runs from the conserved cysteine through the conserved F or W. The D gene is left open where the match is weak. The size of a clone is reported for some rows only, either as once, few or many, or as a class for expanded clones.

CDR3 length	clone size	J gene	D gene	V gene	CDR3 protein	CDR3 DNA
13	few	TRBJ1-2	-	TRBV6-2/TRBV6-3	CASSPTGAYGYTF	TGTGCCAGCAGCCCCACGGGAGCCTATGGCTACACCTTC
15	-	TRBJ2-1	TRBD2	TRBV5-6	CASSRLAGGLDEQFF	TGTGCCAGCAGCCGCCTAGCGGGGGGGCTCGATGAGCAGTTCTTC
14	once	TRBJ1-2	TRBD1	TRBV5-1	CASSPGQGNYGYTF	TGCGCCAGCAGCCCGGGACAGGGAAACTATGGCTACACCTTC
14	-	TRBJ1-6	-	TRBV6-6	CASSLPDSNSPLHF	TGTGCCAGCAGTTTACCGGACAGTAATTCACCCCTCCACTTT
14	-	TRBJ2-1	-	TRBV2	CASMEESSYNEQFF	TGTGCCAGCATGGAGGAAAGCTCCTACAATGAGCAGTTCTTC
16	-	TRBJ2-1	-	TRBV9	CASSVGSSRSYNEQFF	TGTGCCAGCAGCGTAGGGAGTAGCCGTTCCTACAATGAGCAGTTCTTC
12	-	TRBJ2-1	TRBD1	TRBV6-6	CASSFTGAEQFF	TGTGCCAGCAGTTTTACAGGGGCTGAGCAGTTCTTC
13	few	TRBJ1-2	-	TRBV28	CASSVFDSYGYTF	TGTGCCAGCAGTGTATTTGACAGCTATGGCTACACCTTC
14	-	TRBJ2-1	-	TRBV7-2	CASRAGGSYNEQFF	TGTGCCAGCAGGGCCGGGGGCTCCTACAATGAGCAGTTCTTC
16	-	TRBJ1-5	TRBD1	TRBV3-1/TRBV3-2	CASSPTGTGSLQPQHF	TGTGCCAGCAGCCCCACCGGGACAGGTAGTCTTCAGCCCCAGCATTTT
16	-	TRBJ1-2	-	TRBV4-1	CASSQGRGSGVAGYTF	TGCGCCAGCAGCCAAGGCAGGGGTTCCGGTGTGGCTGGCTACACCTTC
15	-	TRBJ1-5	-	TRBV6-6	CASSYKGDSNQPQHF	TGTGCCAGCAGTTACAAGGGGGATAGCAATCAGCCCCAGCATTTT
15	few	TRBJ1-5	-	TRBV11-2	CASSLDAGRNQPQHF	TGTGCCAGCAGCTTAGACGCAGGGCGCAATCAGCCCCAGCATTTT
15	once	TRBJ2-4	-	TRBV6-5	CASKSPSTGKNIQYF	TGTGCCAGCAAGAGCCCTTCAACCGGCAAAAACATTCAGTACTTC
19	-	TRBJ2-6	TRBD1	TRBV28	CASSSIPGQIDSGANVLTF	TGTGCCAGCAGTTCGATACCGGGACAGATTGACTCTGGGGCCAACGTCCTGACTTTC
13	few	TRBJ2-2	-	TRBV2	CASGNGVVGELFF	TGTGCCAGCGGCAACGGGGTGGTCGGGGAGCTGTTTTTT
13	-	TRBJ2-2	-	TRBV30	CAWSGPGVGELFF	TGTGCCTGGAGTGGTCCGGGGGTCGGGGAGCTGTTTTTT
15	-	TRBJ2-4	TRBD1	TRBV28	CASTDPRQGADIQYF	TGTGCCAGCACTGATCCCCGACAGGGAGCGGACATTCAGTACTTC
14	-	TRBJ2-7	TRBD1	TRBV3-1/TRBV3-2	CASSLDRGTYEQYF	TGTGCCAGCAGCCTTGACAGGGGGACCTACGAGCAGTACTTC
14	-	TRBJ2-2	-	TRBV29-1	CSARIGGRGGELFF	TGCAGCGCACGAATAGGGGGAAGGGGCGGGGAGCTGTTTTTT
13	few	TRBJ1-5	-	TRBV28	CASSQQGRGPQHF	TGTGCCAGCAGTCAACAGGGTCGTGGGCCCCAGCATTTT
13	-	TRBJ2-3	-	TRBV7-3	CASSHRAGDTQYF	TGTGCCAGCAGCCATCGGGCGGGAGATACGCAGTATTTT
13	once	TRBJ2-1	-	TRBV11-2	CATRGARDNEQFF	TGTGCCACCCGGGGTGCGCGAGACAATGAGCAGTTCTTC
13	once	TRBJ2-5	-	TRBV3-1/TRBV3-2	CASRNLGGETQYF	TGTGCCAGCAGAAATCTAGGGGGAGAGACCCAGTACTTC
14	-	TRBJ2-7	-	TRBV4-3	CASSQGIGGYEQYF	TGCGCCAGCAGCCAGGGTATCGGGGGCTACGAGCAGTACTTC
15	-	TRBJ1-3	-	TRBV2	CASRVQETAGNTIYF	TGTGCCAGCAGGGTACAGGAGACAGCTGGAAACACCATATATTTT
13	-	TRBJ1-6	-	TRBV6-5	CASRPWGDSPLHF	TGTGCCAGTCGACCCTGGGGGGATTCACCCCTCCACTTT
13	-	TRBJ1-2	-	TRBV5-1	CASSLEGEGGYTF	TGCGCCAGCAGCTTGGAGGGTGAGGGTGGCTACACCTTC
14	-	TRBJ1-1	-	TRBV11-2	CASTNVQGNTEAFF	TGTGCCAGCACTAATGTACAGGGTAACACTGAAGCTTTCTTT
18	-	TRBJ2-7	TRBD2	TRBV15	CATSRIQTSGGSSYEQYF	TGTGCCACCAGCAGGATACAGACCAGCGGGGGAAGCTCCTACGAGCAGTACTTC
13	-	TRBJ1-2	-	TRBV18	CASSPGAGEGYTF	TGTGCCAGCTCACCAGGGGCAGGGGAAGGCTACACCTTC
16	-	TRBJ1-2	TRBD1	TRBV6-4	CATSPLPGQGLYGYTF	TGTGCCACTTCCCCCTTACCGGGACAGGGCCTATATGGCTACACCTTC
13	-	TRBJ1-1	TRBD1	TRBV7-8	CASTSGGNTEAFF	TGTGCCAGCACTTCAGGGGGGAACACTGAAGCTTTCTTT
17	-	TRBJ2-3	TRBD2	TRBV2	CASRARLAGGSTDTQYF	TGTGCCAGCAGAGCCCGACTAGCGGGGGGGAGCACAGATACGCAGTATTTT
14	few	TRBJ1-2	TRBD1	TRBV2	CASSEGQGVNGYTF	TGTGCCAGCAGTGAGGGGCAGGGGGTCAATGGCTACACCTTC
14	-	TRBJ1-1	-	TRBV5-1	CASRWGTPNTEAFF	TGCGCCAGCAGATGGGGGACACCGAACACTGAAGCTTTCTTT
15	-	TRBJ2-1	-	TRBV28	CASSFNRMTYNEQFF	TGTGCCAGCAGTTTCAACAGGATGACCTACAATGAGCAGTTCTTC
14	once	TRBJ2-1	-	TRBV6-5	CASSLDNYLIEQFF	TGTGCCAGCAGTTTGGACAATTACCTCATCGAGCAGTTCTTC
14	-	TRBJ1-1	-	TRBV15	CATSRDRGGTEAFF	TGTGCCACCAGCAGAGATCGGGGGGGCACTGAAGCTTTCTTT
15	-	TRBJ1-2	TRBD1	TRBV7-2	CASSGSGTGTGGYTF	TGTGCCAGCAGCGGCTCCGGGACAGGGACAGGTGGCTACACCTTC
18	many	TRBJ2-1	-	TRBV21-1	CASSNGLRRRSSYNEQFF	TGTGCCAGCAGCAACGGACTCCGTCGACGGAGCTCCTACAATGAGCAGTTCTTC
15	-	TRBJ1-2	-	TRBV2	CASSEAGEALYGYTF	TGTGCCAGCAGTGAAGCAGGGGAGGCCTTATATGGCTACACCTTC
15	-	TRBJ2-2	TRBD1	TRBV18	CASSPGQGNTGELFF	TGTGCCAGCTCACCGGGACAGGGGAACACCGGGGAGCTGTTTTTT
14	-	TRBJ1-1	TRBD1	TRBV5-6	CASSRRQGRTEAFF	TGTGCCAGCAGCAGAAGACAGGGTAGAACTGAAGCTTTCTTT
15	-	TRBJ1-2	-	TRBV7-3	CASSLSAQGSYGYTF	TGTGCCAGCAGCTTATCCGCACAGGGCAGCTATGGCTACACCTTC
16	-	TRBJ2-4	-	TRBV7-2	CASSLGVGLGGGIQYF	TGTGCCAGCAGCTTAGGGGTGGGGTTGGGGGGAGGCATTCAGTACTTC
14	once	TRBJ1-2	-	TRBV28	CASSRGLTTYGYTF	TGTGCCAGCAGTAGAGGTCTCACAACCTATGGCTACACCTTC
13	few	TRBJ2-5	-	TRBV3-1/TRBV3-2	CASSQPYQETQYF	TGTGCCAGCAGCCAACCGTACCAAGAGACCCAGTACTTC
18	once	TRBJ1-1	TRBD1	TRBV5-1	CASSSYPRQGPMNTEAFF	TGCGCCAGCAGCTCCTACCCCCGACAGGGGCCCATGAACACTGAAGCTTTCTTT
15	-	TRBJ2-7	TRBD1	TRBV9	CASSPMGDSSYEQYF	TGTGCCAGCAGCCCCATGGGGGACAGCTCCTACGAGCAGTACTTC
14	-	TRBJ2-7	TRBD1	TRBV11-2	CASKRTGISYEQYF	TGTGCCAGCAAACGGACAGGGATCTCCTACGAGCAGTACTTC
17	-	TRBJ1-1	-	TRBV6-2/TRBV6-3	CASSYSKLQGMNTEAFF	TGTGCCAGCAGTTACTCGAAGTTGCAGGGGATGAACACTGAAGCTTTCTTT
13	few	TRBJ1-5	-	TRBV27	CASSPTGNQPQHF	TGTGCCAGCAGTCCTACAGGGAATCAGCCCCAGCATTTT
13	-	TRBJ1-6	TRBD1	TRBV19	CASMGTGPSPLHF	TGTGCCAGTATGGGGACAGGTCCTTCACCCCTCCACTTT
18	-	TRBJ2-3	TRBD2	TRBV5-1	CASSLGVRGTSGPDTQYF	TGCGCCAGCAGCTTGGGGGTGAGGGGGACTAGCGGCCCAGATACGCAGTATTTT
14	few	TRBJ1-1	TRBD1	TRBV5-6	CASSLGTGGTEAFF	TGTGCCAGCAGCTTGGGGACAGGGGGGACTGAAGCTTTCTTT
14	few	TRBJ2-5	TRBD1	TRBV18	CASSRDSQQETQYF	TGTGCCAGCTCTCGGGACAGCCAACAAGAGACCCAGTACTTC
14	-	TRBJ1-2	-	TRBV2	CASKKTESNYGYTF	TGTGCCAGCAAGAAGACAGAATCTAACTATGGCTACACCTTC
15	once	TRBJ1-1	-	TRBV5-1	CASSETVASNTEAFF	TGCGCCAGCAGCGAGACAGTCGCCTCGAACACTGAAGCTTTCTTT